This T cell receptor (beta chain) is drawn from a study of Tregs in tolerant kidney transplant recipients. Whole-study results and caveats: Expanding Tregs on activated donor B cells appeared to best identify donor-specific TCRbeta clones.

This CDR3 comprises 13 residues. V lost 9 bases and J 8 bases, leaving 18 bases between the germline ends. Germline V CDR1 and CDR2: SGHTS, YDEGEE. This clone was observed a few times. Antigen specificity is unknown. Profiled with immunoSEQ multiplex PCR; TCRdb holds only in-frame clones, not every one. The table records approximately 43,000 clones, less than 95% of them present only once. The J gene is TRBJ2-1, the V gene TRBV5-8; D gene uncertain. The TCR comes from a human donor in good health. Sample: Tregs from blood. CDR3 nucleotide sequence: TGTGCCACCGGCAGCAGCTTTGTCTATGAGCAGTTCTTC. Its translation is CATGSSFVYEQFF. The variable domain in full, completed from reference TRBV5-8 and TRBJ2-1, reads EAGVTQSPTHLIKTRGQQATLRCSPISGHTSVYWYQQALGLGLQFLLWYDEGEERNRGNFPPRFSGRQFPNYSSELNVNALELEDSALYLCATGSSFVYEQFFGPGTRLTVL.